The clone carrying this T cell receptor (beta chain) came up a few times. This sample was included in a study of T-cell reconstitution after alpha-beta-depleted transplantation in children. A TCRbeta library incorporating unique molecular identifiers was prepared. TCRdb re-called the PCR reads through MiXCR, storing one row per CDR3 protein. The data hold roughly 310,000 distinct CDR3 sequences, with about a quarter observed a single time. CDR1 is SGHRS, CDR2 YFSETQ, per germline. With V trimmed by 4 bases and J by 5 bases, 20 bases remained unmatched. The CDR3 is 19 amino acids. J is TRBJ2-1 and V is TRBV5-1; 8 bases match TRBD2. The sequence came from a male patient under 18 who had a stem cell transplant for acute lymphoblastic leukemia, so the T cells may come from the graft donor. The sequencing used PBMCs, mostly from graft donor cells, collected 180 days after TCRalphabeta/CD19-depleted stem cell transplant. The CDR3 region has the DNA TGCGCCAGCAGCGCCTCCGGGACTAGTCAAAGCCTTCCTAACAATGAGCAGTTCTTC. It codes for CASSASGTSQSLPNNEQFF.